A single sample gave rise to the 24 T cell receptor beta chains below, sequenced in a study of cytomegalovirus exposure and HLA in healthy donors. Clones were read by immunoSEQ multiplex PCR, and TCRdb kept only the in-frame ones, dropping some. The repertoire includes some 110,000 clones, roughly nine tenths of them detected once, and 4% to 5.5% sits in the top ten. The sequenced sample was PBMCs. These receptors were obtained from a man aged 18 to 29 in good health and CMV-seropositive.

Points on this clone: This sample includes further DNA sequences coding for the same CDR3. The CDR3 region is CASSLLTGYNEQFF. The CDR3 region has the DNA TGTGCCAGCAGCTTACTGACGGGGTACAATGAGCAGTTCTTC. This rearrangement joins TRBV7-2 to TRBJ2-1; D may be TRBD2 (5 bases). The length of the CDR3 is 14 residues. The germline V gene has CDR1 SGHTA and CDR2 FQGNSA. V lost 2 bases to trimming and J lost 4 bases, with 9 bases between them.

The chain employs TRBV6-1 and TRBJ2-1; 8 bases are shared with TRBD1. The CDR3 is 14 residues long. V was pared by 5 bases and J by 4 bases, with 4 bases of the junction left unmatched. The germline V gene has CDR1 MNHNS and CDR2 SASEGT. The CDR3 region is CASSRTGIYNEQFF. CDR3 DNA sequence: TGTGCCAGCAGTCGGACAGGGATTTACAATGAGCAGTTCTTC.

The rearrangement uses TRBV5-4 and TRBJ1-2; possible D gene TRBD1, 6 bases. The germline V gene has CDR1 SGHNT and CDR2 YYREEE (reference sequence). This CDR3 has 14 residues. V lost 4 bases to trimming and J lost 4 bases, with 14 bases between them. The CDR3 bases are TGTGCCAGCAGCCCGAGGGGGACAATCTATGGCTACACCTTC. Translating it yields CASSPRGTIYGYTF.

V usage is TRBV7-2 and J usage is TRBJ1-3; the D gene is possibly TRBD1 (5 bases). V was pared by 2 bases and J by 2 bases, with 13 bases between. Germline assignment: CDR1 SGHTA and CDR2 FQGNSA. This CDR3 contains 16 residues. The CDR3 sequence is CASSLFEGAAGNTIYF. The CDR3 DNA follows: TGTGCCAGCAGCTTATTTGAAGGGGCCGCTGGAAACACCATATATTTT.

This sequence joins TRBV7-2 and TRBJ1-3; D may be TRBD1 (5 bases). The germline CDR1 and CDR2 sequences are SGHTA and FQGNSA. This CDR3 has 14 amino acids. With 3 bases removed from V and 1 base from J, the gap between germline ends came to 7 bases. Written as DNA, the CDR3 is TGTGCCAGCAGCTTCGACAGTTCTGGAAACACCATATATTTT. The encoded protein is CASSFDSSGNTIYF.

CDR3 region: CASSLYGRGAYNEQFF. CDR3 sequence (DNA): TGTGCCAGCAGCTTGTACGGGCGGGGGGCATACAATGAGCAGTTCTTC. The chain combines TRBV5-6 with TRBJ2-1; 8 positions agree with TRBD2. V trimming: 1 base; J trimming: 4 bases; junction bases outside the gene matches: 7. The germline gives CDR1 SGHDT, CDR2 YYEEEE. The CDR3 has 16 amino acids.

The rearrangement uses TRBV5-4 and TRBJ2-4; 9 positions agree with TRBD2. V lost 3 bases, J lost 4 bases, and 5 bases stayed unmatched. Germline CDR1 is SGHNT and CDR2 is YYREEE (reference sequence). The CDR3 is 15 residues long. The CDR3 bases are TGTGCCAGCAGCTCTGCCACTAGCGGGAAAAACATTCAGTACTTC. Amino acids: CASSSATSGKNIQYF.

The chain employs TRBV7-2 and TRBJ1-1, with 7 bases fitting TRBD1. The V gene end was trimmed by 6 bases and the J gene end by 1 base; junction bases not matched to a gene: 5. CDR1 and CDR2 from the germline V gene are SGHTA and FQGNSA. The CDR3 is 14 amino acids. CDR3 DNA: TGTGCCAGCAGATCCGGGACAGCGAACACTGAAGCTTTCTTT. This encodes CASRSGTANTEAFF. The full variable domain, in which reference TRBV7-2 and TRBJ1-1 provide the parts outside the CDR3, is GAGVSQSPSNKVTEKGKDVELRCDPISGHTALYWYRQSLGQGLEFLIYFQGNSAPDKSGLPSDRFSAERTGGSVSTLTIQRTQQEDSAVYLCASRSGTANTEAFFGQGTRLTVV.

This chain uses TRBV29-1 with TRBJ2-2; perhaps TRBD1 as D (5 bases). The CDR3 loop spans 16 amino acids. V gave up 0 bases and J gave up 2 bases, with 13 bases separating them. Germline V lookup: CDR1 SQVTM, CDR2 ANQGSEA. This CDR3 is CSVEDRGQGNTGELFF. CDR3 DNA: TGCAGCGTTGAAGATCGAGGTCAGGGAAACACCGGGGAGCTGTTTTTT.

V usage is TRBV29-1 and J usage is TRBJ1-2, with 7 nucleotides matching TRBD1. This CDR3 has 17 residues. Trimming took 3 bases from V and 7 from J; bases not matched to a gene: 20. The germline V gene has CDR1 SQVTM and CDR2 ANQGSEA. The CDR3 loop reads CSVDPPHRQGSLSGYTF. The DNA for the CDR3 is TGCAGCGTTGATCCCCCCCACAGACAGGGTTCTCTCAGTGGCTACACCTTC.

This clone was recorded a few times. The gene calls are TRBV2 and TRBJ1-2; 8 bases align to TRBD1. CDR1 is SNHLY, CDR2 FYNNEI, per germline. The CDR3 runs 16 residues. The J segment lost 2 bases and the V segment lost 0 bases, leaving 5 bases of the junction unmatched. CDR3 DNA sequence: TGTGCCAGCAGTGAAGCGCAGGGACAGGACAACTATGGCTACACCTTC. Protein product: CASSEAQGQDNYGYTF. The full variable domain, completed using reference TRBV2 and TRBJ1-2, is EPEVTQTPSHQVTQMGQEVILRCVPISNHLYFYWYRQILGQKVEFLVSFYNNEISEKSEIFDDQFSVERPDGSNFTLKIRSTKLEDSAMYFCASSEAQGQDNYGYTFGSGTRLTVV.

V is TRBV25-1 and J is TRBJ1-1, with 10 bases fitting TRBD1. The CDR3 extends over 15 amino acids. V shed 3 bases, J shed 11 bases, and the junction held 12 bases outside the gene matches. Germline V gene lookup returns CDR1 MGHDK and CDR2 SYGVNS. The CDR3 loop is CASSETRTGGGGAFF. CDR3 sequence (DNA): TGTGCCAGCAGTGAGACCCGGACAGGGGGTGGTGGCGCTTTCTTT. Full variable domain (missing parts from reference TRBV25-1 and TRBJ1-1): EADIYQTPRYLVIGTGKKITLECSQTMGHDKMYWYQQDPGMELHLIHYSYGVNSTEKGDLSSESTVSRIRTEHFPLTLESARPSHTSQYLCASSETRTGGGGAFFGQGTRLTVV.

The chain recombines TRBV10-1 with TRBJ2-7, with 8 bases matching TRBD1. CDR3 length: 14 amino acids. The J segment lost 0 bases and the V segment lost 6 bases, leaving 4 bases of the junction unmatched. Per germline, CDR1 WNHNN and CDR2 SYGVQD (reference sequence). CDR3 DNA: TGCGCCAGCAGCCGCGGACAGGGCTCCTACGAGCAGTACTTC. It specifies CASSRGQGSYEQYF.

This sequence joins TRBV7-2 and TRBJ2-7; 7 nucleotides line up with TRBD1. The CDR3 extends over 14 amino acids. Germline CDR1 SGHTA, CDR2 FQGNSA. Trimming cost V 1 base and J 2 bases; bases outside gene matches: 2. The chain's CDR3 is CASSLEGAPYEQYF. The CDR3 DNA sequence: TGTGCCAGCAGCTTAGAGGGGGCCCCCTACGAGCAGTACTTC.

The chain links TRBV27 to TRBJ1-2; 9 nucleotides agree with TRBD1. J was trimmed by 8 bases and V by 3 bases; bases with no gene match: 7. The CDR3 totals 14 residues. The germline CDR1 and CDR2 sequences are MNHEY and SMNVEV (reference sequence). CDR3 in amino acids: CASSFQRDRVGYTF. The CDR3 DNA reads TGTGCCAGCAGTTTTCAGCGGGACAGGGTCGGCTACACCTTC.

The chain couples TRBV7-2 to TRBJ2-1; 10 bases match TRBD1. V was pared by 5 bases and J by 7 bases, with 11 bases of the junction left unmatched. CDR1 and CDR2 (germline): SGHTA, FQGNSA. This CDR3 has 16 residues. Here the CDR3 reads CASSKRQGANVNEQFF. The CDR3 DNA is TGTGCCAGCAGCAAAAGACAGGGGGCGAATGTAAATGAGCAGTTCTTC.

The V and J genes are TRBV5-4 and TRBJ2-1; TRBD2 is a possible D gene (5 bases). The CDR3 is 14 residues long. The V gene's germline CDR1 is SGHNT and CDR2 YYREEE (reference sequence). The V end lost 2 bases, the J end lost 7 bases, and 13 bases lay between the germline ends. The CDR3 nucleotides are TGTGCCAGCAGCTTACCGGGAACCCCTAATGAGCAGTTCTTC. Its protein is CASSLPGTPNEQFF.

The count of this clone is one. The chain uses TRBV4-1 and TRBJ1-2; TRBD1 agrees at 8 bases. J was trimmed by 1 base and V by 1 base; bases with no gene match: 5. This CDR3 contains 16 residues. Germline V CDR1 and CDR2: MGHRA, YSYEKL. CDR3 sequence: CASSQAQGAYNYGYTF. The CDR3 DNA is TGCGCCAGCAGCCAAGCCCAGGGGGCATATAACTATGGCTACACCTTC.

CDR3 amino acids: CASSLRVAGAEETQYF. The CDR3 DNA reads as TGTGCCAGCAGTTTGAGGGTAGCGGGGGCCGAAGAGACCCAGTACTTC. The gene calls are TRBV27 and TRBJ2-5; 9 bases are a match to TRBD2. The CDR3 spans 16 residues. The V gene's germline CDR1 is MNHEY and CDR2 SMNVEV (reference sequence). The V gene end was trimmed by 3 bases and the J gene end by 3 bases; junction bases not matched to a gene: 8.

The chain recombines TRBV19 with TRBJ2-7; tentative D call: TRBD2 (5 bases). Between the trimmed V and J ends, which lost 6 bases and 2 bases, there was a span of 14 bases. This CDR3 is built from 14 residues. CDR1 is LNHDA, CDR2 SQIVND, per germline (reference sequence). The CDR3 loop reads CASRRTGKPYEQYF. CDR3 coding DNA: TGTGCCAGTAGGAGGACGGGAAAACCCTACGAGCAGTACTTC.

The V call is TRBV5-4, the J call TRBJ2-2, with 7 bases that match TRBD2. V lost 1 base and J lost 3; bases outside the gene matches: 6. CDR1 and CDR2 from the germline V gene are SGHNT and YYREEE (reference sequence). This CDR3 is 16 amino acids long. CDR3 protein: CASSLWGGADTGELFF. In DNA, the CDR3 is TGTGCCAGCAGCTTGTGGGGAGGGGCGGACACCGGGGAGCTGTTTTTT.

The chain joins TRBV7-2 to TRBJ2-3; 11 bases align to TRBD2. J gave up 2 bases and V 6 bases, and 1 base lay outside the gene matches. This CDR3 contains 14 residues. Germline CDR1 reads SGHTA; CDR2 reads FQGNSA. CDR3 loop: CASRLAGATDTQYF. As DNA, the CDR3 is TGTGCCAGCAGACTAGCGGGGGCCACAGATACGCAGTATTTT.

The chain employs TRBV25-1 and TRBJ1-3; TRBD1 is a possible D gene (6 bases). Germline assignment: CDR1 MGHDK and CDR2 SYGVNS. The CDR3 extends over 14 amino acids. Trimming stripped 9 bases from V and 4 bases from J, with 16 bases between. Here the CDR3 DNA reads TGTGCCAGTTCCTTAACAGGGCACGGAAACACCATATATTTT. It encodes CASSLTGHGNTIYF.

The chain joins TRBV7-9 to TRBJ2-5, with D unclear. Germline loops: CDR1 SEHNR, CDR2 FQNEAQ (reference sequence). CDR3 length equals 14 residues. V dropped 3 bases and J dropped 2 bases, with 10 bases sitting between them. CDR3: CASSFQQIQETQYF. The DNA for the CDR3 is TGTGCCAGCAGCTTCCAACAGATTCAAGAGACCCAGTACTTC.